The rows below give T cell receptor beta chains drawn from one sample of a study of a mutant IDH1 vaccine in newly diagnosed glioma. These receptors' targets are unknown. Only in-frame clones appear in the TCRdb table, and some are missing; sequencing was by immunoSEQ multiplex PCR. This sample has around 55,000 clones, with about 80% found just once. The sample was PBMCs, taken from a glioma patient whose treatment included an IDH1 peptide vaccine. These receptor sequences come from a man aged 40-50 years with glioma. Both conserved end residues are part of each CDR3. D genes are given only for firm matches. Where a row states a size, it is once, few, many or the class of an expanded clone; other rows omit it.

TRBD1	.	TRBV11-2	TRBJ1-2	CASSGPIRDRGIGYGYTF	TGTGCCAGCAGCGGGCCTATCCGGGACAGGGGTATTGGCTATGGCTACACCTTC
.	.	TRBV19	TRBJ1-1	CASRGGIEAFF	TGTGCCAGCCGAGGGGGAATTGAAGCTTTCTTT
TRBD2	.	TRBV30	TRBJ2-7	CAWSGPAGVTYEQYF	TGTGCCTGGAGTGGGCCCGCGGGGGTAACCTACGAGCAGTACTTC
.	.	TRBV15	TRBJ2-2	CATTTRDDYTGELFF	TGTGCCACCACAACCCGGGATGACTACACCGGGGAGCTGTTTTTT
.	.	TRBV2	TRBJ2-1	CASSGHNEQFF	TGTGCCAGCAGTGGGCACAATGAGCAGTTCTTC
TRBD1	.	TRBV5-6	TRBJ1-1	CASSPGTVEAFF	TGTGCCAGCAGTCCAGGGACAGTCGAAGCTTTCTTT
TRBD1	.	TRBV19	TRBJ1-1	CASSMGTGNTEAFF	TGTGCCAGTAGTATGGGGACAGGGAACACTGAAGCTTTCTTT
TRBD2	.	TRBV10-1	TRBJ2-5	CASSESGTSGQETQYF	TGCGCCAGCAGTGAGTCGGGGACTAGCGGCCAAGAGACCCAGTACTTC
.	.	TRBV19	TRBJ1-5	CASSIHYSNQPQHF	TGTGCCAGTAGTATCCACTATAGCAATCAGCCCCAGCATTTT
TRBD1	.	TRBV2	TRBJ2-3	CATPARTGVLDTQYF	TGTGCCACCCCGGCCAGGACAGGGGTTTTAGATACGCAGTATTTT
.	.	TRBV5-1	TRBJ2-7	CASSAGASPKDHEQYF	TGCGCCAGCAGCGCCGGTGCCTCCCCGAAAGACCACGAGCAGTACTTC
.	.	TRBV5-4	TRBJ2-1	CASSLVPREQFF	TGTGCCAGCAGCTTGGTCCCTAGGGAGCAGTTCTTC
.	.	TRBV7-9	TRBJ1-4	CASSLVGGVGEKLFF	TGTGCCAGCAGCTTAGTCGGAGGAGTCGGGGAAAAACTGTTTTTT
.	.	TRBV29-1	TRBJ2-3	CSVVRTSTDTQYF	TGCAGCGTTGTCAGAACCAGCACAGATACGCAGTATTTT
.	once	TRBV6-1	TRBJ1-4	CASSEEGTYEKLFF	TGTGCCAGCAGTGAAGAGGGGACCTATGAAAAACTGTTTTTT
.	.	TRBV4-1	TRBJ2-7	CASSQGRGSDEQYF	TGCGCCAGCAGCCAAGGTCGAGGTAGCGACGAGCAGTACTTC